The 16 T cell receptor beta chains below come from one sample, sequenced in a study of CD8 T cells in Susac syndrome. A quantity of roughly 0.5 to 1 ug RNA underwent reverse transcription using random hexamers. TCRdb re-derived calls from the immunoSEQ multiplex PCR reads in MiXCR, one entry per CDR3 protein. The sample lists approximately 150,000 distinct CDR3 sequences, roughly 95% occurring once. The sequenced sample was CD4+ T cells from PBMCs. These receptors all come from a human donor with multiple sclerosis.

The chain employs TRBV7-9 and TRBJ1-2, with unresolved D. CDR1 and CDR2 from the germline V gene are SEHNR and FQNEAQ (reference sequence). Trimming took 1 base from V and 0 from J, leaving 9 bases between them. This CDR3 is 15 amino acids long. CDR3 residues: CASSLVPDPNYGYTF. CDR3 DNA sequence: TGTGCCAGCAGCTTAGTCCCAGACCCTAACTATGGCTACACCTTC.

V and J are TRBV2 and TRBJ1-2; D not certain. Trimming stripped 10 bases from V and 0 bases from J, with 6 bases between. Germline V gene data show CDR1 as SNHLY and CDR2 as FYNNEI. The CDR3 loop spans 11 amino acids. The CDR3 protein is CAISPNYGYTF. As DNA, the CDR3 is TGTGCCATTTCCCCTAACTATGGCTACACCTTC.

CDR3 residues: CASSGTGARAFF. CDR3 sequence (DNA): TGTGCCAGCAGCGGAACAGGGGCGCGGGCTTTCTTT. The rearrangement uses TRBV6-1 and TRBJ1-1; 7 positions match TRBD1. The CDR3 is 12 residues long. J gave up 11 bases and V 6 bases, and 9 bases lay outside the gene matches. Germline CDR1 is MNHNS and CDR2 is SASEGT.

The rearrangement links TRBV30 to TRBJ1-1; 8 bases are a match to TRBD1. The ends lost 1 base at V and 7 bases at J; junction bases unmatched: 14. Germline assignment: CDR1 GTSNPN and CDR2 SVGIG (reference sequence). This CDR3 is built from 16 residues. The CDR3 DNA sequence: TGTGCCTGGAGTGGCTACAGGGGGAAGACTCTGGGTGAAGCTTTCTTT. Amino acids: CAWSGYRGKTLGEAFF. Variable domain in full (rest from reference TRBV30 and TRBJ1-1): SQTIHQWPATLVQPVGSPLSLECTVEGTSNPNLYWYRQAAGRGLQLLFYSVGIGQISSEVPQNLSASRPQDRQFILSSKKLLLSDSGFYLCAWSGYRGKTLGEAFFGQGTRLTVV.

This sequence joins TRBV19 and TRBJ2-1; 7 nucleotides agree with TRBD1. Trimming cost V 9 bases and J 2 bases; bases outside gene matches: 13. Germline V gene lookup returns CDR1 LNHDA and CDR2 SQIVND (reference sequence). This CDR3 is built from 16 residues. The CDR3 region has the DNA TGTGCCAGCACCCAAAATCTGGGACAGACCTACAATGAGCAGTTCTTC. Encoded protein: CASTQNLGQTYNEQFF.

This clonotype was counted once. The chain uses TRBV12-5 and TRBJ2-1; TRBD2 aligns across 15 bases. The CDR3 consists of 17 residues. J lost 6 bases, V lost 3 bases, and 6 bases had no gene match. The germline gives CDR1 LGHNT, CDR2 FRNRAP. The CDR3 nucleotides read TGTGCTAGTGGTTTCTGGACTAGCGGGAGGGAGGGCAATGAGCAGTTCTTC. Translating it yields CASGFWTSGREGNEQFF.

The chain carries TRBV3-1 and TRBJ1-5, with D uncertain. CDR3 size: 15 residues. The V end lost 0 bases, the J end lost 4 bases, and 10 bases lay between the germline ends. Looked up from germline, CDR1 is LGHDT and CDR2 is YNNKEL (reference sequence). The CDR3 is CASSQEGRKNQPQHF. CDR3 DNA: TGTGCCAGCAGCCAAGAAGGCCGAAAGAATCAGCCCCAGCATTTT.

Here the CDR3 reads CASSIQNTEAFF. The CDR3 nucleotides are TGTGCCAGCAGCATACAGAACACTGAAGCTTTCTTT. The rearrangement links TRBV7-9 to TRBJ1-1; D is unclear. The germline gives CDR1 SEHNR, CDR2 FQNEAQ (reference sequence). Trimming pared 5 bases from V and 1 base from J, leaving 5 bases between. This CDR3 region has 12 residues.

The chain couples TRBV30 to TRBJ2-1; D is ambiguous. V was clipped by 0 bases and J by 11 bases, with 8 bases between them. The length of the CDR3 is 11 residues. The V gene's germline CDR1 is GTSNPN and CDR2 SVGIG (reference sequence). Here the CDR3 DNA reads TGTGCCTGGAGTGTACTCCAGAAGCAGTTCTTC. This sequence encodes CAWSVLQKQFF.

The chain recombines TRBV9 with TRBJ1-1; the D is unclear. Trimming took off 5 bases at V and 3 bases at J, with 11 bases between the two ends. Germline loops: CDR1 SGDLS, CDR2 YYNGEE. This CDR3 has 13 amino acids. The CDR3 bases are TGTGCCAGCAGGGGATTAGGAGACACTGAAGCTTTCTTT. Amino acids: CASRGLGDTEAFF.

The genes are TRBV28 and TRBJ2-7; no clear D gene. Germline V CDR1 and CDR2: MDHEN, SYDVKM. The CDR3 consists of 11 residues. The CDR3 loop reads CAAAGPLEQYF. CDR3 sequence (DNA): TGTGCTGCGGCCGGGCCGCTCGAGCAGTACTTC.

The chain recombines TRBV4-1 with TRBJ2-4; D could derive from TRBD1 or TRBD2 (5 bases each). The V and J ends lost 1 base and 0 bases respectively, with 19 bases between them. This CDR3 region has 19 residues. CDR1 is MGHRA and CDR2 is YSYEKL in the germline V gene. This chain's CDR3 is CASSQVWETGLAAKNIQYF. The CDR3 DNA reads TGCGCCAGCAGCCAAGTGTGGGAAACAGGCCTAGCAGCCAAAAACATTCAGTACTTC.

This clonotype was seen just once. The chain joins TRBV24-1 to TRBJ2-1; 10 bases fit TRBD2. The length of the CDR3 is 16 residues. Per germline, CDR1 KGHDR and CDR2 SFDVKD. With 4 bases clipped from V and 9 bases from J, the junction kept 11 bases outside the gene matches. Here the CDR3 DNA reads TGTGCCACCAGTGACCCGGGGCCTAGCGGGAGAACTGAGCAGTTCTTC. Translation: CATSDPGPSGRTEQFF.

The chain has TRBV12-3 or TRBV12-4 and TRBJ1-5, with D possibly matching TRBD1 (6 bases). CDR3 size: 14 residues. Between the trimmed V and J ends, which lost 5 bases and 4 bases, there was a span of 12 bases. The CDR3 DNA is TGTGCCAGCAGTACCGGGACAAAGAATCAGCCCCAGCATTTT. Encoded protein: CASSTGTKNQPQHF.

The chain joins TRBV18 to TRBJ2-7; TRBD2 agrees at 8 bases. The CDR3 is made up of 15 amino acids. Germline V lookup: CDR1 KGHSH, CDR2 LQKENI. Trimming removed 4 bases from V and 0 bases from J; junction bases left unmatched: 5. As DNA, the CDR3 is TGTGCCAGCTCACGGGCGGGAGGCTTCTCCTACGAGCAGTACTTC. It yields the protein CASSRAGGFSYEQYF.

This clonotype was recorded only once. CDR3 in DNA: TGTGCCAGCAGCCAAGGTACCAGGGCGGCCTATGGCTACACCTTC. It encodes CASSQGTRAAYGYTF. This chain links TRBV3-1 with TRBJ1-2; a weak D match, TRBD1 (5 bases). The CDR3 totals 15 residues. V lost 1 base and J 4 bases, leaving 13 bases between the germline ends. Germline loops: CDR1 LGHDT, CDR2 YNNKEL (reference sequence).